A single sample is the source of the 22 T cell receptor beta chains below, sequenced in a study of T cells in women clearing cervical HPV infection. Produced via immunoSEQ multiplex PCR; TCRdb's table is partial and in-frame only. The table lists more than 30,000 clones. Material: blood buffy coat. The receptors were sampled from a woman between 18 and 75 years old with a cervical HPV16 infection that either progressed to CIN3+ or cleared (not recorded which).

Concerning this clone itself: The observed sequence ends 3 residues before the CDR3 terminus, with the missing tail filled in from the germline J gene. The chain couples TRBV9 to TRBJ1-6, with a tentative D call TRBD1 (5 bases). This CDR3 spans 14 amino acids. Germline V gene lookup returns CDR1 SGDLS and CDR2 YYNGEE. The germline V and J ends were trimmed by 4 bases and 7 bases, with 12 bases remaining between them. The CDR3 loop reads CASSQHEGNSPLHF. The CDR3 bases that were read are TGTGCCAGCAGCCAGCACGAGGGGAATTCACCC.

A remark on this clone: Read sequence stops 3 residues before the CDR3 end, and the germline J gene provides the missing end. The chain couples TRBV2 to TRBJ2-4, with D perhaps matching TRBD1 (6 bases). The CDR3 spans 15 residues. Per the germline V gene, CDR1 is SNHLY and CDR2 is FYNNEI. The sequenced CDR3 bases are TGTGCCAGCAGTGAAGCGGCACAGGGCGCTGGGGGT. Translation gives CASSEAAQGAGG. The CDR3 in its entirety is CASSEAAQGAGGQYF.

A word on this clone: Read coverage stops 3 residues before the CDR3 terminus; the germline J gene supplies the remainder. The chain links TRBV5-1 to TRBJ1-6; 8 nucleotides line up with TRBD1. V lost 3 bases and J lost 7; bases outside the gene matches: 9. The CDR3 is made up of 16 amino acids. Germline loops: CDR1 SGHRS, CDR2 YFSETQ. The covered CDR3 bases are TGCGCCAGCAGCTCCGACAGGGGTAGAGGGAATTCACCC. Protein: CASSSDRGRGNSP. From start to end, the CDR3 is CASSSDRGRGNSPLHF.

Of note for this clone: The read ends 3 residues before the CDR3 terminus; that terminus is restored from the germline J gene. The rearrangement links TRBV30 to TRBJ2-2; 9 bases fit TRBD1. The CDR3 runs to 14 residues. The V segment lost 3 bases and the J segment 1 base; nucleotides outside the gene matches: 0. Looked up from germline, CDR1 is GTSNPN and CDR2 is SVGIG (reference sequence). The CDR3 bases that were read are TGTGCCTGGAGGACAGGGGGGAACACCGGGGAG. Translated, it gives CAWRTGGNTGE. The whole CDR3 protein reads CAWRTGGNTGELFF.

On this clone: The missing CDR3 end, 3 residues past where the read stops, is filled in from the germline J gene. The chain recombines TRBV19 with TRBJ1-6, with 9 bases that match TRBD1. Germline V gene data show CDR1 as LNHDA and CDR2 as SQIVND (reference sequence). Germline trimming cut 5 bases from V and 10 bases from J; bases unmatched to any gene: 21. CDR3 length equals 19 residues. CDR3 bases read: TGTGCCAGTAGTTACTCCATAAACAGGGGGCGCAAAGAGGGCTCACCC. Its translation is CASSYSINRGRKEGSP. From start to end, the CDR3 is CASSYSINRGRKEGSPLHF.

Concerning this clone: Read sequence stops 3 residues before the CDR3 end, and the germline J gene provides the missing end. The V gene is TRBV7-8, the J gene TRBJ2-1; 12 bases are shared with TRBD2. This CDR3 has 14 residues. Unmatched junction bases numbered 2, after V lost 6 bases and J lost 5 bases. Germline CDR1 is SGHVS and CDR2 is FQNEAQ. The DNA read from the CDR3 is TGTGCCAGCAGACTAGCGGGAGGAAACAATGAG. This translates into CASRLAGGNNE. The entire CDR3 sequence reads CASRLAGGNNEQFF.

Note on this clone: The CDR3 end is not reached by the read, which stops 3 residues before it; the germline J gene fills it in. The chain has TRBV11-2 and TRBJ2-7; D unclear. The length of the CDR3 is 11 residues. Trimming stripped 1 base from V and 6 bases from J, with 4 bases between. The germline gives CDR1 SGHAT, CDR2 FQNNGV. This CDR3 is CASSLVFEQYF. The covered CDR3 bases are TGTGCCAGCAGCTTAGTCTTCGAG.

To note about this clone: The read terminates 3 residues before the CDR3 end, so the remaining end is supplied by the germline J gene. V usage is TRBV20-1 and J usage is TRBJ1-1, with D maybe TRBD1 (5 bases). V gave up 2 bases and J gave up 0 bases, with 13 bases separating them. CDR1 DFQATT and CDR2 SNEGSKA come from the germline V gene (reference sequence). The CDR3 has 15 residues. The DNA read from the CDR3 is TGCAGTGCTAGACGGGCAGGGAGAATGAACACTGAA. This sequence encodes CSARRAGRMNTE. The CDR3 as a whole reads CSARRAGRMNTEAFF.

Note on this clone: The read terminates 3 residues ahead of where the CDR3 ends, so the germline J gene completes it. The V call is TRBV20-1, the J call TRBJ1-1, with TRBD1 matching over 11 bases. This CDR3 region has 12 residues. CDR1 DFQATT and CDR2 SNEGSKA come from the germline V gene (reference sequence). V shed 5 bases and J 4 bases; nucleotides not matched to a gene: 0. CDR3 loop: CSAGQGATEAFF. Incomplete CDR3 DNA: TGCAGTGCTGGACAGGGGGCCACTGAA.

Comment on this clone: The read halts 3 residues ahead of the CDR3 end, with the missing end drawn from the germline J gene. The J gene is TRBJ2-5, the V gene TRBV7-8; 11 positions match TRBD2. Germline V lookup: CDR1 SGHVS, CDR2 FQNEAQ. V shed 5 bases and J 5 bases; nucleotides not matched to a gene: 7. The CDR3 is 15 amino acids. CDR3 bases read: TGTGCCAGCAGCCCTCAGACTAGCGGGACCGAGACC. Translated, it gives CASSPQTSGTET. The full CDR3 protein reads CASSPQTSGTETQYF.

The CDR3 DNA, read in part, is TGTGCCAGCAGTTTCCCGGGACAGGGGAACACTGAA. It yields the protein CASSFPGQGNTE. The whole CDR3 is CASSFPGQGNTEAFF. The chain has TRBV2 and TRBJ1-1; TRBD1 aligns across 9 bases. The CDR3 end falls 3 residues outside the read, so it is completed with the germline J gene. Trimming took 5 bases from V and 1 from J; bases not matched to a gene: 5. Germline V gene lookup returns CDR1 SNHLY and CDR2 FYNNEI. The CDR3 covers 15 residues.

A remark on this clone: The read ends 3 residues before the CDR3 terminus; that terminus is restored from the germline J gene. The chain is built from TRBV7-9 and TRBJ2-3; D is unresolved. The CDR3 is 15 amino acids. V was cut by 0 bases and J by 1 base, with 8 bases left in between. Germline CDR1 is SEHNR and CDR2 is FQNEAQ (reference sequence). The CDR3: CASSLAGQGTDTQYF. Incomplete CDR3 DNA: TGTGCCAGCAGCTTAGCAGGTCAGGGCACAGATACG. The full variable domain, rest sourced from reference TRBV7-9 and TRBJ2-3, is DTGVSQNPRHKITKRGQNVTFRCDPISEHNRLYWYRQTLGQGPEFLTYFQNEAQLEKSRLLSDRFSAERPKGSFSTLEIQRTEQGDSAMYLCASSLAGQGTDTQYFGPGTRLTVL.

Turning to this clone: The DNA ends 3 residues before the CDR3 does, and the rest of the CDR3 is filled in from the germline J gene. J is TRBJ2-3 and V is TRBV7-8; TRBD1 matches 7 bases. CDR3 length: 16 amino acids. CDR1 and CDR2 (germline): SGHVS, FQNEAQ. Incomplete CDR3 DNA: TGTGCCAGCAGCTTAACGTACAGGGACAGCAATCAGCCG. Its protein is CASSLTYRDSNQP. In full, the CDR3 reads CASSLTYRDSNQPQYF.

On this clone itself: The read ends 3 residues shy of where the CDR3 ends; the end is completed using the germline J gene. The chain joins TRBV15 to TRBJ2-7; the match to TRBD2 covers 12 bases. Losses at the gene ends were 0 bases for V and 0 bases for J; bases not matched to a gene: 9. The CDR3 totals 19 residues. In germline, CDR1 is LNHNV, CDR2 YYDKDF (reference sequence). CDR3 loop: CATSRDGPRTSGNSYEQYF. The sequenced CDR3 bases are TGTGCCACCAGCAGAGATGGTCCCCGGACTAGCGGGAACTCCTACGAG.

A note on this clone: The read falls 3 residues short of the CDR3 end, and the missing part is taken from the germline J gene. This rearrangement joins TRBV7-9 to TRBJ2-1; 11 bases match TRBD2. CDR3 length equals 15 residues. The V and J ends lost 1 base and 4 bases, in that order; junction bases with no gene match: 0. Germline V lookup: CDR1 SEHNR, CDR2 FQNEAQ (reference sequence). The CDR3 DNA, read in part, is TGTGCCAGCAGCTTAGGGACTAGCGGGTACAATGAG. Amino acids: CASSLGTSGYNE. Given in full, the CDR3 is CASSLGTSGYNEQFF.

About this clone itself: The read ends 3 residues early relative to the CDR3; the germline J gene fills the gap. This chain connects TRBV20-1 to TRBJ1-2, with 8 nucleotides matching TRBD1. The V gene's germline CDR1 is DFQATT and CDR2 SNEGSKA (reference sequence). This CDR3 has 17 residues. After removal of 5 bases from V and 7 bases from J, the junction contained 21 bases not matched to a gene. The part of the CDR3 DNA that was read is TGCAGTGCTCGACCCCCGACAGGGGAAGTGTCGGGGTCTGGC. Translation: CSARPPTGEVSGSG. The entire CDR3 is CSARPPTGEVSGSGYTF.

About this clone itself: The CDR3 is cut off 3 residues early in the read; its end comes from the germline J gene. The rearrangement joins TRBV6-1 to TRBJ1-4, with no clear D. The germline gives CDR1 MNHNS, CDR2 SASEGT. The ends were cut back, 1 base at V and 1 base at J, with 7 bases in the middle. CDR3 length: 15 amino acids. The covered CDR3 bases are TGTGCCAGCAGTGAAGGGCAGTTAACTAATGAAAAA. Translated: CASSEGQLTNEK. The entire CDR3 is CASSEGQLTNEKLFF.

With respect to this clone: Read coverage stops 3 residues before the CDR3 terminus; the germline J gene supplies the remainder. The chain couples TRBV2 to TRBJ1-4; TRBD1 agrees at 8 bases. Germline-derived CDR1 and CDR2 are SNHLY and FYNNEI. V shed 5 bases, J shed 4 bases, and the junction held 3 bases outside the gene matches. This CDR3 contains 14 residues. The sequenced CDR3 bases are TGTGCCAGCAGTAAAGACAGGGGTAATGAAAAA. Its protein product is CASSKDRGNEK. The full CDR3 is CASSKDRGNEKLFF.

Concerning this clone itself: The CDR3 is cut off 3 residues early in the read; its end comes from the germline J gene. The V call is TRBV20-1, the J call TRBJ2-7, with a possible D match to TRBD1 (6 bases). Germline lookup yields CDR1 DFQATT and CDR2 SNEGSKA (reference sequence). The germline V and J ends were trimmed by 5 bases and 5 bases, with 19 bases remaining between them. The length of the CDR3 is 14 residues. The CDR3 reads CSALGANRDHEQYF. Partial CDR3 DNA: TGCAGTGCTTTGGGGGCTAACAGGGATCACGAG.

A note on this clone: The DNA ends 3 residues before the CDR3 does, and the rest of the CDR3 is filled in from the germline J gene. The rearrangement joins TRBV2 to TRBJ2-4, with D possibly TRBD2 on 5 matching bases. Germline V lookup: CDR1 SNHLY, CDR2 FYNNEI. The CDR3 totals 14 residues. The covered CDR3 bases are TGTGCCAGCAAGGTCGGGGTCGTCAATCAGCCT. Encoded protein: CASKVGVVNQP. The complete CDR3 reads CASKVGVVNQPQYF. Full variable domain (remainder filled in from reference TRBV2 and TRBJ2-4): EPEVTQTPSHQVTQMGQEVILRCVPISNHLYFYWYRQILGQKVEFLVSFYNNEISEKSEIFDDQFSVERPDGSNFTLKIRSTKLEDSAMYFCASKVGVVNQPQYFGAGTRLSVL.

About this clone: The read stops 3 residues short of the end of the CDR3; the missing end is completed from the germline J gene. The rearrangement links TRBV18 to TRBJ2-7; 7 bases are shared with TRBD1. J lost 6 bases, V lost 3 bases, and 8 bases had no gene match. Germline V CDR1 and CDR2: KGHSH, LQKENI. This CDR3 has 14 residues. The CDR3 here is CASSPGTVGVEQYF. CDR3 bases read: TGTGCCAGCTCACCGGGGACAGTCGGGGTCGAG.

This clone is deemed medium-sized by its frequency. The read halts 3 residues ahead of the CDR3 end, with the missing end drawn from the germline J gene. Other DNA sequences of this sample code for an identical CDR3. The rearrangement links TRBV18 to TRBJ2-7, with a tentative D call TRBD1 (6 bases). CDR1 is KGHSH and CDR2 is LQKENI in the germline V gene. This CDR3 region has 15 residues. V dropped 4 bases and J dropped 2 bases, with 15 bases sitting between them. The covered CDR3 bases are TGTGCCAGCTCACTGACAGGACCATATCCCTACGAG. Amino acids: CASSLTGPYPYE. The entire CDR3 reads CASSLTGPYPYEQYF.